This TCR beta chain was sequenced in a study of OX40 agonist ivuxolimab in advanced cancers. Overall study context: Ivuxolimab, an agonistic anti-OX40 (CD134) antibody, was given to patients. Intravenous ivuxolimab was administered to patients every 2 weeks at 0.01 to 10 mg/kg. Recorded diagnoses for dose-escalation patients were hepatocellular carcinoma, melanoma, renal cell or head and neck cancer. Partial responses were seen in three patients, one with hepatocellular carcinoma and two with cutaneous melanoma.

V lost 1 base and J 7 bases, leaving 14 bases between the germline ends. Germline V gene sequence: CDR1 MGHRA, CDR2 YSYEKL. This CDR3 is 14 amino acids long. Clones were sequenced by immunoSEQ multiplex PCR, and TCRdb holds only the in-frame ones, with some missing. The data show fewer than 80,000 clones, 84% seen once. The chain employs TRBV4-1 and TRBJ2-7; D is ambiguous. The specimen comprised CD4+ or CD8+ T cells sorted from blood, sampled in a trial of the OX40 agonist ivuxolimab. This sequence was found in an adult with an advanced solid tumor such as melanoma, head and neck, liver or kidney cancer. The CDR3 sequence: CASSQVLWASEQYF. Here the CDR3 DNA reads TGCGCCAGCAGCCAAGTATTATGGGCCTCTGAGCAGTACTTC.